This T cell receptor (beta chain) appears in the sequencing data of a study of blood T cells in healthy people across ages. This CDR3 spans 14 amino acids. Germline CDR1 is SGDLS and CDR2 is YYNGEE. The germline V and J ends were trimmed by 5 bases and 2 bases, with 13 bases remaining between them. This clonotype appeared a single time. Next came a second PCR, run for about 7 to 12 cycles, which used a sample-barcoded 5' primer along with a J-beta primer mix. TCRdb reprocessed the 5' RACE reads via MiXCR and lists one record per CDR3 protein. Here the sample spans approximately 600,000 distinct CDR3 sequences, about 54% being singletons.

Sample: blood. The TCR was taken from a man in his sixties in good health. This sequence joins TRBV9 and TRBJ1-2; TRBD1 is a possible D gene (5 bases). The CDR3 region is CASSPGAPNYGYTF. In DNA form, the CDR3 reads TGTGCCAGCAGTCCCGGGGCTCCAAACTATGGCTACACCTTC.